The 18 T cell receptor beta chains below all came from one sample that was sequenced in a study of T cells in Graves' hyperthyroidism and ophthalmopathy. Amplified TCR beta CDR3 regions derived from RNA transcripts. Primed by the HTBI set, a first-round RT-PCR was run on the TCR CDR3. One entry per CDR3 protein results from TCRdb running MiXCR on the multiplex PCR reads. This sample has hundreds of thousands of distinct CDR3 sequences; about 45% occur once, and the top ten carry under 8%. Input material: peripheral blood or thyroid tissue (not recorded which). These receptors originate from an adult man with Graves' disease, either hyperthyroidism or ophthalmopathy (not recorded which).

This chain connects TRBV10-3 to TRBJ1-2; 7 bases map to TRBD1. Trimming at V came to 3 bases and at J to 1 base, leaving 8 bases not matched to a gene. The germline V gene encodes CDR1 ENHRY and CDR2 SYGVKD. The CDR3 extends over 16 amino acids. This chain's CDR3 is CAISEPAGGSNYGYTF. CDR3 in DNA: TGTGCCATCAGTGAACCGGCAGGGGGTAGTAACTATGGCTACACCTTC.

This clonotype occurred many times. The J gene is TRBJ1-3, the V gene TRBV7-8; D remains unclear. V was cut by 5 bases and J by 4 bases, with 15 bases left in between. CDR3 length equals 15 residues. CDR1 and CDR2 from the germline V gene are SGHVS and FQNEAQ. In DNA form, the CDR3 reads TGTGCCAGCAGCCCCGTTTTGGACTCGGGAAACACCATATATTTT. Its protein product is CASSPVLDSGNTIYF.

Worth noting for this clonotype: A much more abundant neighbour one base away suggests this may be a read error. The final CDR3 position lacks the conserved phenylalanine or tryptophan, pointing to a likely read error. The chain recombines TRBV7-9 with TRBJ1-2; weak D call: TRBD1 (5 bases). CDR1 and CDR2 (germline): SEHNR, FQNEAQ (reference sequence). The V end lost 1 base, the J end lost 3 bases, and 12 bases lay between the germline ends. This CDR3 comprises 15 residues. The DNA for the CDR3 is TGTGCCAGCAGCTTAGAGGCCGGACAATACTATGGCTACACCCTC. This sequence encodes CASSLEAGQYYGYTL.

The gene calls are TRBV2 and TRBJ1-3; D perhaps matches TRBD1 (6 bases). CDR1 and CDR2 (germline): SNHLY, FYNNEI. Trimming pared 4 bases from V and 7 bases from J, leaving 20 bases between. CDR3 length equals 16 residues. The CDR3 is CASSGQGIGWGNTIYF. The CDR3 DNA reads TGTGCCAGCAGTGGGCAGGGGATAGGGTGGGGGAACACCATATATTTT.

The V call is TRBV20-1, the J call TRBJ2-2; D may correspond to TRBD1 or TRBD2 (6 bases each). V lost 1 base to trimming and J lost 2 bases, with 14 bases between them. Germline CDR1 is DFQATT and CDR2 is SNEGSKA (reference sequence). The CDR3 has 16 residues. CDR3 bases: TGCAGTGCTAGAGCGCAGGGGACTGGAAACACCGGGGAGCTGTTTTTT. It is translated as CSARAQGTGNTGELFF.

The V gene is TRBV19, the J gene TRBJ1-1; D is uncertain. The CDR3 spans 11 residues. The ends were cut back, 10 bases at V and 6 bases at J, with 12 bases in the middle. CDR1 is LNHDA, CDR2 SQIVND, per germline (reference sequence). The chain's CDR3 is CATSGSPEAFF. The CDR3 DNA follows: TGTGCCACCTCTGGGAGTCCTGAAGCTTTCTTT.

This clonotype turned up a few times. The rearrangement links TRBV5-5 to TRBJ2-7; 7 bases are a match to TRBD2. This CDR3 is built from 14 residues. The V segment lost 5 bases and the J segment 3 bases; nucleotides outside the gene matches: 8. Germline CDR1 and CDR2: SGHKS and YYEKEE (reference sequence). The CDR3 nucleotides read TGTGCCAGCAGTTTTGGACTAGAGAGCTACGAGCAGTACTTC. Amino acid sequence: CASSFGLESYEQYF.

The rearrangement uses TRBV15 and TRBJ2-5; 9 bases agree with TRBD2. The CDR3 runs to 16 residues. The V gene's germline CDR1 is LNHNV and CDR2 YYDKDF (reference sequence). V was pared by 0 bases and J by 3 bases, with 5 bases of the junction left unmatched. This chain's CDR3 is CATSRDPGLAEETQYF. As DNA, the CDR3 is TGTGCCACCAGCAGAGACCCGGGACTAGCAGAAGAGACCCAGTACTTC. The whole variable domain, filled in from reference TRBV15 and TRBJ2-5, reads DAMVIQNPRYQVTQFGKPVTLSCSQTLNHNVMYWYQQKSSQAPKLLFHYYDKDFNNEADTPDNFQSRRPNTSFCFLDIRSPGLGDTAMYLCATSRDPGLAEETQYFGPGTRLLVL.

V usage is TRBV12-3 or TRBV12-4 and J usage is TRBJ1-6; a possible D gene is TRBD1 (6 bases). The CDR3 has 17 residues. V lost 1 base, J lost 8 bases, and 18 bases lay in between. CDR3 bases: TGTGCCAGCAGTTTAGGTGGGGGGGGCAGAAGTTATTCACCCCTCCACTTT. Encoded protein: CASSLGGGGRSYSPLHF.

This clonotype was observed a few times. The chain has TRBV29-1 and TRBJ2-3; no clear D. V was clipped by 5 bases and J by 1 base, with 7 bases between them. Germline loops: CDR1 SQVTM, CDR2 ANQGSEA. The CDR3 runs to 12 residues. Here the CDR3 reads CSVHLGTDTQYF. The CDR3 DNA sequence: TGCAGCGTTCACCTTGGCACAGATACGCAGTATTTT.

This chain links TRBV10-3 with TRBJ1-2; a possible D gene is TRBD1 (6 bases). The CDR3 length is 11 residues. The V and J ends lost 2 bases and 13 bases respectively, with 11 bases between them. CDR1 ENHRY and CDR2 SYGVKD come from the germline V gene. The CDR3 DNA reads TGTGCCATCAGTGAGGGACAGTTTCTCACCTTC. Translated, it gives CAISEGQFLTF.

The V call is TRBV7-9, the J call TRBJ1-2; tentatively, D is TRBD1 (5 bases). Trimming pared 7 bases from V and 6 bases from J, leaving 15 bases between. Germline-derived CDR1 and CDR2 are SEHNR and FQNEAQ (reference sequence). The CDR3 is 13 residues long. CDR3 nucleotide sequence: TGTGCCAGCACCACCCGTCGGGGCGATGGCTACACCTTC. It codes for CASTTRRGDGYTF.

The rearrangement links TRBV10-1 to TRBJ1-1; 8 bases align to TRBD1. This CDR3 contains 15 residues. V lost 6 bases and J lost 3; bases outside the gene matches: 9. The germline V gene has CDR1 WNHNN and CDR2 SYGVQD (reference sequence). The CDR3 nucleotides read TGCGCCAGCAGCAGCCTACAGGGGGAGGACACTGAAGCTTTCTTT. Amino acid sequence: CASSSLQGEDTEAFF.

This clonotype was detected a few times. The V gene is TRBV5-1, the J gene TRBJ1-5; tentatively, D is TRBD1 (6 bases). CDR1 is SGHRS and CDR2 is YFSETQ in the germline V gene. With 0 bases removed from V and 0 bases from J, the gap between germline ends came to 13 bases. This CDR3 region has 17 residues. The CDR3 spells CASSLGLQGPSNQPQHF. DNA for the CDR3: TGCGCCAGCAGCTTGGGGCTACAGGGCCCTAGCAATCAGCCCCAGCATTTT. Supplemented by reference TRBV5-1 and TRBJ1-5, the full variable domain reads KAGVTQTPRYLIKTRGQQVTLSCSPISGHRSVSWYQQTPGQGLQFLFEYFSETQRNKGNFPGRFSGRQFSNSRSEMNVSTLELGDSALYLCASSLGLQGPSNQPQHFGDGTRLSIL.

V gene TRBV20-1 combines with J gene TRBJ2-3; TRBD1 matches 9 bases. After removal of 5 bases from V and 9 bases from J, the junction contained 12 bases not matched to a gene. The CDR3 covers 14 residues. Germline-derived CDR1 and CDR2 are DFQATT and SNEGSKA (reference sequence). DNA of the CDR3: TGCAGTGCTGGCGGGACAGGGCTGTCGCGGACGCAGTATTTT. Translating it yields CSAGGTGLSRTQYF.

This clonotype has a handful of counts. In nucleotides, the CDR3 is TGTGCCAGCAAGAACACTGAAGCTTTCTTT. Translation gives CASKNTEAFF. This sequence joins TRBV7-2 and TRBJ1-1; D unclear. This CDR3 spans 10 amino acids. V was shortened by 7 bases and J by 1 base, with 1 base between the two germline ends. The germline CDR1 and CDR2 sequences are SGHTA and FQGNSA.

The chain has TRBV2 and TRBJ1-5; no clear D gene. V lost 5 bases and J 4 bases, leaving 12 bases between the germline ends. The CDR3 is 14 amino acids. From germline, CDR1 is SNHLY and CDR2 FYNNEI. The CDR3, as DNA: TGTGCCAGCAGTCCCCGGGAGACTAATCAGCCCCAGCATTTT. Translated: CASSPRETNQPQHF.

CDR3 nucleotide sequence: TGTGCCAGGGGAGGCGGAGAGGATAGCTCTGGGGCCAACGTCCTGACTTTC. Its translation: CARGGGEDSSGANVLTF. The V gene is TRBV7-9, the J gene TRBJ2-6; tentatively, D is TRBD2 (6 bases). V was clipped by 9 bases and J by 0 bases, with 18 bases between them. Germline CDR1 reads SEHNR; CDR2 reads FQNEAQ (reference sequence). This CDR3 is built from 17 residues.